The TCR beta chain under discussion was sequenced for a study of blood T cell repertoires in COVID-19. The count of this clone is one. The protocol was immunoSEQ multiplex PCR, while the TCRdb copy is restricted to in-frame clones and leaves out a portion. The sample yields 120,000 or so clones, about 90% seen once. Trimming stripped 5 bases from V and 7 bases from J, with 15 bases between. Per the germline V gene, CDR1 is SGHTA and CDR2 is FQGTGA. The CDR3 runs to 14 residues. Specimen: peripheral blood. The receptor was isolated from a human donor in a cohort sampled during active COVID-19. The chain links TRBV7-3 to TRBJ2-1; D is perhaps TRBD1 (6 bases). DNA of the CDR3: TGTGCCAGCAGCCCCAACCTACAGGGTAATGAGCAGTTCTTC. It codes for CASSPNLQGNEQFF.